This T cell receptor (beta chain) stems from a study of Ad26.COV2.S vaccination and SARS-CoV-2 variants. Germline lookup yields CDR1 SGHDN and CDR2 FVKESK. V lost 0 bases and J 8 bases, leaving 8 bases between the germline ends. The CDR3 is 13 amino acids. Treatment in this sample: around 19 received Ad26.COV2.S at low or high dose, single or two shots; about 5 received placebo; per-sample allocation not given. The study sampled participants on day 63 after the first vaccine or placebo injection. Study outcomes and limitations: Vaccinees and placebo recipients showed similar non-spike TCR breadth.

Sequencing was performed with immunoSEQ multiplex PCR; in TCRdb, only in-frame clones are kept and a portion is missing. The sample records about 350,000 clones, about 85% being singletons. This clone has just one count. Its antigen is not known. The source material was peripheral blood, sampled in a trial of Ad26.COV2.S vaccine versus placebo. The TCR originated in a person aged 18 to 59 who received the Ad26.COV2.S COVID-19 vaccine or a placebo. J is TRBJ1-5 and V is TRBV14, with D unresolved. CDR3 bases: TGTGCCAGCAGCCAAGATCTCAAGGAGCCCCAGCATTTT. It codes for CASSQDLKEPQHF.